Listed here are 23 T cell receptor beta chains from one sample, sequenced in a study of blood T cell repertoires in COVID-19. The table came from immunoSEQ multiplex PCR; TCRdb's copy has only in-frame clones and leaves some out. The sample includes roughly 130,000 clones, approximately 83% of them seen just once. Sample: peripheral blood. The source is a man between 35 and 55 years old with active or convalescent COVID-19.

V gene TRBV11-2 combines with J gene TRBJ2-1; possible D gene TRBD1, 6 bases. CDR1 is SGHAT and CDR2 is FQNNGV in the germline V gene. CDR3 length: 14 residues. Trimming removed 5 bases at V and 7 bases at J, with 15 bases between. The CDR3 loop is CASSRDPGENEQFF. In DNA, the CDR3 is TGTGCCAGCAGCAGAGATCCAGGGGAAAATGAGCAGTTCTTC. Together with reference TRBV11-2 and TRBJ2-1, the CDR3 gives the full variable domain: EAGVAQSPRYKIIEKRQSVAFWCNPISGHATLYWYQQILGQGPKLLIQFQNNGVVDDSQLPKDRFSAERLKGVDSTLKIQPAKLEDSAVYLCASSRDPGENEQFFGPGTRLTVL.

The V gene is TRBV4-1, the J gene TRBJ2-7, with 9 bases aligning to TRBD1. V trimming: 0 bases; J trimming: 4 bases; junction bases outside the gene matches: 7. This CDR3 is 16 amino acids long. Germline V lookup: CDR1 MGHRA, CDR2 YSYEKL. The CDR3 sequence: CASSQDWGQGPYEQYF. In DNA form, the CDR3 reads TGCGCCAGCAGCCAAGATTGGGGACAGGGTCCATACGAGCAGTACTTC.

This rearrangement joins TRBV7-2 to TRBJ1-5; 12 bases agree with TRBD1. This CDR3 region has 18 residues. CDR1 is SGHTA, CDR2 FQGNSA, per germline. V shed 5 bases and J 3 bases; nucleotides not matched to a gene: 11. The CDR3 loop is CASSLTEGTGGLNQPQHF. CDR3 nucleotides: TGTGCCAGCAGCCTAACCGAGGGGACAGGGGGCCTCAATCAGCCCCAGCATTTT.

V is TRBV10-3 and J is TRBJ1-2, with TRBD1 matching over 7 bases. This CDR3 comprises 15 residues. CDR1 and CDR2 (germline): ENHRY, SYGVKD. V was clipped by 6 bases and J by 7 bases; unmatched bases: 14. The CDR3 sequence: CAIRTGPPKSVGYTF. The CDR3 bases are TGTGCCATCAGGACAGGGCCCCCTAAGAGCGTTGGCTACACCTTC.

The chain recombines TRBV5-6 with TRBJ2-7, with D unclear. This CDR3 comprises 13 residues. V lost 6 bases and J lost 0, with 10 bases in between. Germline V CDR1 and CDR2: SGHDT, YYEEEE. The CDR3: CASKSASSYEQYF. The CDR3 nucleotides are TGTGCCAGCAAATCCGCTAGCTCCTACGAGCAGTACTTC.

This CDR3 is CASSPGTAEKLFF. The DNA of the CDR3 is TGTGCCAGCAGCCCAGGGACAGCTGAAAAACTGTTTTTT. The rearrangement links TRBV11-2 to TRBJ1-4; 7 bases agree with TRBD1. V was pared by 5 bases and J by 7 bases, with 4 bases of the junction left unmatched. CDR1 SGHAT and CDR2 FQNNGV come from the germline V gene. The CDR3 runs to 13 residues.

This chain joins TRBV6-2 or TRBV6-3 and TRBJ1-5; 9 bases align to TRBD1. The CDR3 length is 15 residues. J lost 3 bases, V lost 4 bases, and 4 bases had no gene match. CDR1 and CDR2 from the germline V gene are MNHEY and SVGEGT. In DNA form, the CDR3 reads TGTGCCAGCAGTTCTCGGGACAGGGCCAATCAGCCCCAGCATTTT. Translated: CASSSRDRANQPQHF.

The table lists this clone with a count of one. V usage is TRBV12-5 and J usage is TRBJ1-4; D remains ambiguous. CDR1 is LGHNT, CDR2 FRNRAP, per germline. Trimming removed 3 bases from V and 4 bases from J, with 6 bases in between. The CDR3 loop spans 13 amino acids. The CDR3, as DNA: TGTGCTAGTGGTTTTATAAATAATGAAAAACTGTTTTTT. Translating it yields CASGFINNEKLFF.

The rearrangement uses TRBV6-1 and TRBJ1-1, with no clear D. In germline, CDR1 is MNHNS, CDR2 SASEGT. Trimming left V 1 base short and J 2 bases short, with 5 bases between. The CDR3 length is 13 residues. CDR3: CASSEGRNTEAFF. DNA for the CDR3: TGTGCCAGCAGTGAAGGGAGAAACACTGAAGCTTTCTTT.

The rearrangement joins TRBV2 to TRBJ2-1; D may be TRBD1 (6 bases). Germline values: CDR1 SNHLY, CDR2 FYNNEI. CDR3 length: 15 amino acids. V shed 2 bases and J shed 0 bases, with 8 bases lying between them. As DNA, the CDR3 is TGTGCCAGCAGTGAACAGGGGAGCTCCTACAATGAGCAGTTCTTC. Protein product: CASSEQGSSYNEQFF. The whole variable domain, remainder taken from reference TRBV2 and TRBJ2-1, is EPEVTQTPSHQVTQMGQEVILRCVPISNHLYFYWYRQILGQKVEFLVSFYNNEISEKSEIFDDQFSVERPDGSNFTLKIRSTKLEDSAMYFCASSEQGSSYNEQFFGPGTRLTVL.

V and J are TRBV30 and TRBJ1-6; 7 bases fit TRBD1. CDR3 length equals 15 residues. Germline CDR1 and CDR2: GTSNPN and SVGIG (reference sequence). Losses at the gene ends were 3 bases for V and 0 bases for J; bases not matched to a gene: 2. The CDR3, as DNA: TGTGCCTGGAGCCGGGACAGCTCCTATAATTCACCCCTCCACTTT. It specifies CAWSRDSSYNSPLHF.

This sequence joins TRBV11-1 and TRBJ2-4; 8 nucleotides align to TRBD1. Germline loops: CDR1 SGHAT, CDR2 FQDESV (reference sequence). This CDR3 is built from 13 residues. V dropped 5 bases and J dropped 8; count of bases not matched to a gene: 5. CDR3 region: CASSRTGRDIQYF. DNA of the CDR3: TGTGCCAGCAGCCGGACAGGGCGGGACATTCAGTACTTC.

The rearrangement uses TRBV10-3 and TRBJ1-2; D perhaps matches TRBD1 (6 bases). The CDR3 loop spans 16 amino acids. Per germline, CDR1 ENHRY and CDR2 SYGVKD. V dropped 0 bases and J dropped 6 bases, with 17 bases sitting between them. The DNA of the CDR3 is TGTGCCATCAGTGAGTCGAAGGTGACAGGCCGAAATGGCTACACCTTC. It encodes CAISESKVTGRNGYTF.

This rearrangement joins TRBV9 to TRBJ2-7; weak D call: TRBD1 (5 bases). The CDR3 runs to 15 residues. The ends were cut back, 4 bases at V and 3 bases at J, with 17 bases in the middle. Germline assignment: CDR1 SGDLS and CDR2 YYNGEE. The CDR3 sequence: CASSTSVGRDYEQYF. The CDR3 DNA follows: TGTGCCAGCAGCACATCGGTAGGCAGGGACTACGAGCAGTACTTC.

The rearrangement joins TRBV6-2 or TRBV6-3 to TRBJ2-7; D ambiguous. The CDR3 totals 12 residues. Between the trimmed V and J ends, which lost 4 bases and 3 bases, there was a span of 7 bases. Germline CDR1 and CDR2: MNHEY and SVGEGT. The CDR3 nucleotides are TGTGCCAGCAGTTCCTATATCTACGAGCAGTACTTC. Its protein is CASSSYIYEQYF.

This chain links TRBV27 with TRBJ2-2; no clear D gene. Germline-derived CDR1 and CDR2 are MNHEY and SMNVEV (reference sequence). V was trimmed by 2 bases and J by 6 bases, leaving 4 bases between them. The CDR3 covers 12 residues. CDR3 nucleotide sequence: TGTGCCAGCAGTTTAAGAGCCGGGGAGCTGTTTTTT. Protein sequence: CASSLRAGELFF.

This chain connects TRBV10-3 to TRBJ2-1; 9 bases line up with TRBD1. This CDR3 spans 13 amino acids. In germline, CDR1 is ENHRY, CDR2 SYGVKD. The ends lost 9 bases at V and 8 bases at J; junction bases unmatched: 8. CDR3 sequence: CAIRDRVLDEQFF. As DNA, the CDR3 is TGTGCCATACGGGACAGGGTTCTCGATGAGCAGTTCTTC.

The count of this clone is one. The chain joins TRBV30 to TRBJ2-7; a possible D gene is TRBD2 (7 bases). Trimming removed 4 bases from V and 4 bases from J, with 14 bases in between. The CDR3 has 13 amino acids. Germline-derived CDR1 and CDR2 are GTSNPN and SVGIG (reference sequence). CDR3 sequence (DNA): TGTGCCTGGAAAGTCGGGGGGCCGTACGAGCAGTACTTC. This codes for CAWKVGGPYEQYF.

V and J are TRBV18 and TRBJ2-7; 12 bases are a match to TRBD2. V shed 6 bases and J 5 bases; nucleotides not matched to a gene: 14. Germline CDR1 KGHSH, CDR2 LQKENI. This CDR3 comprises 17 residues. The CDR3 coding sequence is TGTGCCAGCTCCCCCCCGGGGCTAGCGGGGGGGTTGGACGAGCAGTACTTC. Translation gives CASSPPGLAGGLDEQYF.

The CDR3, as DNA: TGTGCCAGCAGCATGGGACAGGGCGATGGCTACACCTTC. The encoded protein is CASSMGQGDGYTF. The chain is built from TRBV11-2 and TRBJ1-2; TRBD1 agrees at 9 bases. CDR3 length: 13 amino acids. V trimming: 5 bases; J trimming: 6 bases; junction bases outside the gene matches: 4. Germline V gene lookup returns CDR1 SGHAT and CDR2 FQNNGV.

The chain links TRBV10-3 to TRBJ2-1; 11 nucleotides align to TRBD2. Per germline, CDR1 ENHRY and CDR2 SYGVKD. V trimming: 3 bases; J trimming: 7 bases; junction bases outside the gene matches: 2. The CDR3 runs 14 residues. The CDR3 loop is CAISDTSGGNEQFF. The CDR3, as DNA: TGTGCCATCAGTGATACTAGCGGGGGAAATGAGCAGTTCTTC.

The rearrangement uses TRBV12-3 or TRBV12-4 and TRBJ2-3; D not resolved. V was clipped by 5 bases and J by 1 base, with 7 bases between them. There are 13 residues in the CDR3. The CDR3 nucleotides read TGTGCCAGCAGTGCCCAGGGCACAGATACGCAGTATTTT. As protein: CASSAQGTDTQYF.

This chain uses TRBV7-9 with TRBJ2-7; D is undetermined. The ends were cut back, 1 base at V and 2 bases at J, with 12 bases in the middle. Germline CDR1 SEHNR, CDR2 FQNEAQ (reference sequence). The CDR3 loop spans 15 amino acids. CDR3 protein: CASSLGNEPAYEQYF. The CDR3 DNA reads as TGTGCCAGCAGCTTAGGAAACGAGCCTGCCTACGAGCAGTACTTC.